This TCR beta chain is drawn from a study of identical twins. Study-level points and caveats: Out-of-frame alpha sequences common to twins were enriched for low generation probability.

Donors were all healthy Caucasians. This clonotype was recorded at least ten times. Its specificity is unknown. TCRdb re-called the 5' RACE reads through MiXCR, storing one row per CDR3 protein. The repertoire includes 510,000 or so distinct CDR3 sequences, about 15% of them detected once, and roughly 0.43% sits in the top ten. These records were also assigned to another study, of yellow fever vaccine responses in identical twins. From that report: Vaccine-induced T cell responses in twins were reportedly observed to appear partly convergent, partly personalized.

Input material: CD4+ T cells sorted from blood. This sequence originates from a woman aged 18-29 years in good health.

The CDR3 loop is CSVARMNTEAFF. CDR3 nucleotides: TGCAGCGTTGCCAGGATGAACACTGAAGCTTTCTTT. The rearrangement joins TRBV29-1 to TRBJ1-1, with no clear D. Trimming removed 4 bases at V and 0 bases at J, with 6 bases between. CDR1 is SQVTM and CDR2 is ANQGSEA in the germline V gene. The CDR3 totals 12 residues.